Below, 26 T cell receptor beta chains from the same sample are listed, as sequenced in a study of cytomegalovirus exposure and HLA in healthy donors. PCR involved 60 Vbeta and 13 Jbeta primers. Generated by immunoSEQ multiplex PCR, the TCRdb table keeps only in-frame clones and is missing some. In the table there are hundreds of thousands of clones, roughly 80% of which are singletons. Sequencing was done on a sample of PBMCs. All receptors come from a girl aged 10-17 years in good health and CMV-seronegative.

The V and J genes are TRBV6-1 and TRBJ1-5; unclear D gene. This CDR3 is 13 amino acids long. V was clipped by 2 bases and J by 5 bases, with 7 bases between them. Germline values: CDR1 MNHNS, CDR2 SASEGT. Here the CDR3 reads CASSESSDQPQHF. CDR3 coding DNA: TGTGCCAGCAGTGAAAGTTCGGATCAGCCCCAGCATTTT.

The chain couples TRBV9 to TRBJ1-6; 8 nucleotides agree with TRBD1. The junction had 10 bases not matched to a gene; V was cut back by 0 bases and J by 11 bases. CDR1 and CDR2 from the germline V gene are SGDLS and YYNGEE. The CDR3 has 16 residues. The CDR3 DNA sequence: TGTGCCAGCAGCGTAGCTAGAGCGTACAGGGGGACACCCCTCCACTTT. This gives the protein CASSVARAYRGTPLHF.

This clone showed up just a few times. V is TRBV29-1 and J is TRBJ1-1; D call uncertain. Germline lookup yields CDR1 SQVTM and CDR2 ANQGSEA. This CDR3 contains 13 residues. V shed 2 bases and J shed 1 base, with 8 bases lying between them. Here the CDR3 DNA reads TGCAGCGTTGAAACTCAGGCGAACACTGAAGCTTTCTTT. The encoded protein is CSVETQANTEAFF.

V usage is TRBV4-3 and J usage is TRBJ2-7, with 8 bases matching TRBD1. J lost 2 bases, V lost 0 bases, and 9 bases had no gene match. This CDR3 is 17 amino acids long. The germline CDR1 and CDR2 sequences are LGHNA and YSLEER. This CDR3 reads CASSQERRDRRPYEQYF. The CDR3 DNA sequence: TGCGCCAGCAGCCAAGAACGAAGGGACAGGAGACCCTACGAGCAGTACTTC.

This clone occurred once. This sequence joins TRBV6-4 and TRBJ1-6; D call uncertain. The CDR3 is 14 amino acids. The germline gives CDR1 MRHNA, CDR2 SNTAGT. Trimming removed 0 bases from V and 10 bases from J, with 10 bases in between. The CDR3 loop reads CASSDSRARSPLHF. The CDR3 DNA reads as TGTGCCAGCAGTGACTCGAGGGCGAGGTCACCCCTCCACTTT.

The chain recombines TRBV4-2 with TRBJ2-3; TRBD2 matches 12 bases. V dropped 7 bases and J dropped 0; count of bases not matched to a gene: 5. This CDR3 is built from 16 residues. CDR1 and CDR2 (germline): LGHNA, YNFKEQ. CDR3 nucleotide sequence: TGTGCCAGCAAATTACTAGCGGGGGGCAGCACAGATACGCAGTATTTT. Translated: CASKLLAGGSTDTQYF.

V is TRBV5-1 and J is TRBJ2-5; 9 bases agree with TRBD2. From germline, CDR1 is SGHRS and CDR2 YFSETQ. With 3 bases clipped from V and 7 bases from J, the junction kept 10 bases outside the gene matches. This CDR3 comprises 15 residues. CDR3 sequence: CASSSAEQRGATQYF. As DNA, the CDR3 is TGCGCCAGCAGCTCCGCGGAGCAGCGGGGGGCGACCCAGTACTTC.

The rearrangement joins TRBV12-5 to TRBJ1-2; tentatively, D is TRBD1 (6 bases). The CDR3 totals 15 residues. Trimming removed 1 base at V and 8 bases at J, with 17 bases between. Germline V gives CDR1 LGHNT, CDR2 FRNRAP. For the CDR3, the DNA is TGTGCTAGTGGTTTGGAATCCGGGGACATTAACGGCTACACCTTC. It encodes CASGLESGDINGYTF. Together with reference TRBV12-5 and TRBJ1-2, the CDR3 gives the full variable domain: DARVTQTPRHKVTEMGQEVTMRCQPILGHNTVFWYRQTMMQGLELLAYFRNRAPLDDSGMPKDRFSAEMPDATLATLKIQPSEPRDSAVYFCASGLESGDINGYTFGSGTRLTVV.

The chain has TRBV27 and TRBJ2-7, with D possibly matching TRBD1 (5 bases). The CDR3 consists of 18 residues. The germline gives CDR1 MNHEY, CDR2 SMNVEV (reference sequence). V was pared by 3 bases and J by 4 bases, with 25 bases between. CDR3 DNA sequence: TGTGCCAGCAGTTTGGCCCTTAGTACCCGACAGAGAAAGTACGAGCAGTACTTC. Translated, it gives CASSLALSTRQRKYEQYF.

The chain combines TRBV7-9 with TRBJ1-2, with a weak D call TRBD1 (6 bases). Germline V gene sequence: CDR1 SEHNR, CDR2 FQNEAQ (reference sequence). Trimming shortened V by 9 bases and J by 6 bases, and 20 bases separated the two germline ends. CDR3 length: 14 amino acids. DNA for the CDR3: TGTGCCAGTGGTAGGGGGTCTCCAGTCGATGGCTACACCTTC. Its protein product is CASGRGSPVDGYTF.

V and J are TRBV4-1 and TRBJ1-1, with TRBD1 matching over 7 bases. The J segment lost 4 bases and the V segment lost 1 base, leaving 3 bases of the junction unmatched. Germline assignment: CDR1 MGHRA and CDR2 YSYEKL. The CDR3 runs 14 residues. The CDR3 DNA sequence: TGCGCCAGCAGCCAAGCAGGGGGAACCACTGAAGCTTTCTTT. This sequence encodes CASSQAGGTTEAFF.

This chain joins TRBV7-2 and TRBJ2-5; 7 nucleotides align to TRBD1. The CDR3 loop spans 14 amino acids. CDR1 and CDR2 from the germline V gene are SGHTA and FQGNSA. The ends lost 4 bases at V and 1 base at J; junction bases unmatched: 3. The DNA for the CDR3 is TGTGCCAGCAGCTCCCGGGACAGCCAAGAGACCCAGTACTTC. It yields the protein CASSSRDSQETQYF.

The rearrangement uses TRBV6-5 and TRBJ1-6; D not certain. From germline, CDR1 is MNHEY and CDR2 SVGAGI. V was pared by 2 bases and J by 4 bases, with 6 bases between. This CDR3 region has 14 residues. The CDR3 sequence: CASSYTEYNSPLHF. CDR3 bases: TGTGCCAGCAGTTACACCGAGTATAATTCACCCCTCCACTTT.

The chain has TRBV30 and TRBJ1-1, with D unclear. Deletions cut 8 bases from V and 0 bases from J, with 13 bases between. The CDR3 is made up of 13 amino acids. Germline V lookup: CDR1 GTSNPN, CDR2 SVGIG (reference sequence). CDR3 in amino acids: CARIGEMNTEAFF. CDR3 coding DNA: TGTGCCCGTATCGGGGAAATGAACACTGAAGCTTTCTTT.

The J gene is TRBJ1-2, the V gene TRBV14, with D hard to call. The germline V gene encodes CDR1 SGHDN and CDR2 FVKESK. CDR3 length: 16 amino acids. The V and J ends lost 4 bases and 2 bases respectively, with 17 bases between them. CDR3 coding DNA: TGTGCCAGCAGCCCCCCCGAGCAGACAAAAAACTATGGCTACACCTTC. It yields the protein CASSPPEQTKNYGYTF.

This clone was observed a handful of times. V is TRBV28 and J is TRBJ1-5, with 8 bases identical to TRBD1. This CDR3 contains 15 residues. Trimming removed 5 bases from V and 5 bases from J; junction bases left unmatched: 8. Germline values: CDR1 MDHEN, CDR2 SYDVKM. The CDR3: CASSPSRGPYQPQHF. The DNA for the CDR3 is TGTGCCAGCAGTCCCAGCAGGGGGCCTTATCAGCCCCAGCATTTT. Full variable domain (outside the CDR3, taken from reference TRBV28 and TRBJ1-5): DVKVTQSSRYLVKRTGEKVFLECVQDMDHENMFWYRQDPGLGLRLIYFSYDVKMKEKGDIPEGYSVSREKKERFSLILESASTNQTSMYLCASSPSRGPYQPQHFGDGTRLSIL.

The CDR3 region is CASSVAPESSYEQYF. The CDR3 DNA sequence: TGTGCCAGCAGCGTAGCACCCGAGAGCTCCTACGAGCAGTACTTC. The chain employs TRBV9 and TRBJ2-7, with D unresolved. The germline V gene encodes CDR1 SGDLS and CDR2 YYNGEE. V was cut by 0 bases and J by 0 bases, with 10 bases left in between. The CDR3 is 15 residues long. The whole variable domain, filled in from reference TRBV9 and TRBJ2-7, reads DSGVTQTPKHLITATGQRVTLRCSPRSGDLSVYWYQQSLDQGLQFLIQYYNGEERAKGNILERFSAQQFPDLHSELNLSSLELGDSALYFCASSVAPESSYEQYFGPGTRLTVT.

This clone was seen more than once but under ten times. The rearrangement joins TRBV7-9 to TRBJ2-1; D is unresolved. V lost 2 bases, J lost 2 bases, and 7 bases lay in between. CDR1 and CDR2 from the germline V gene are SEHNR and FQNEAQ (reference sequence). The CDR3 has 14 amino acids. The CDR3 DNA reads TGTGCCAGCAGCTTACATGTCCCCTACAATGAGCAGTTCTTC. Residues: CASSLHVPYNEQFF.

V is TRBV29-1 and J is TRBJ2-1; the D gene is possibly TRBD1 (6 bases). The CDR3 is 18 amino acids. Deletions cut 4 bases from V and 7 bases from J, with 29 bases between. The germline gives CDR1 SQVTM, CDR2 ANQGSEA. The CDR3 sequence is CSVVLHVSTGAKGNEQFF. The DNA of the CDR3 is TGCAGCGTTGTACTCCATGTCTCGACAGGTGCGAAGGGGAATGAGCAGTTCTTC.

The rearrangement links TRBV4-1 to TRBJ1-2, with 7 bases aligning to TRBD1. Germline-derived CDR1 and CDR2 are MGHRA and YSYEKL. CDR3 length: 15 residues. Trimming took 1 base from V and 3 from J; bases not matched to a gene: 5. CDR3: CASSQGTGSYYGYTF. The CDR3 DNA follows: TGCGCCAGCAGCCAAGGGACAGGTTCCTACTATGGCTACACCTTC.

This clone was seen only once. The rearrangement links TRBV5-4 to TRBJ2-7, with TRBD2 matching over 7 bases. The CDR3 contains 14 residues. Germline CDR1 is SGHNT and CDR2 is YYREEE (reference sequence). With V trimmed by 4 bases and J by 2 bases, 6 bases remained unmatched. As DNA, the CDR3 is TGTGCCAGCAGCCCGGGGGGACTTCCCTACGAGCAGTACTTC. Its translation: CASSPGGLPYEQYF.

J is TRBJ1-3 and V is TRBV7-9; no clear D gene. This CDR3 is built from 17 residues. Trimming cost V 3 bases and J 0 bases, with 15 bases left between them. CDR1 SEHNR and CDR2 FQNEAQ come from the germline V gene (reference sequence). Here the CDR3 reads CASSLIGKGSSGNTIYF. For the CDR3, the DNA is TGTGCCAGCAGCTTGATCGGGAAAGGGAGCTCTGGAAACACCATATATTTT.

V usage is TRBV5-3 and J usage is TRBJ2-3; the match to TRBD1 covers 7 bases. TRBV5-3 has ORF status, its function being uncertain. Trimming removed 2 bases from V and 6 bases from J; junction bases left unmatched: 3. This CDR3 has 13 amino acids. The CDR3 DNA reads TGTGCCAGAAGCTTCAAGGGGGCGGATACGCAGTATTTT. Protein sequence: CARSFKGADTQYF.

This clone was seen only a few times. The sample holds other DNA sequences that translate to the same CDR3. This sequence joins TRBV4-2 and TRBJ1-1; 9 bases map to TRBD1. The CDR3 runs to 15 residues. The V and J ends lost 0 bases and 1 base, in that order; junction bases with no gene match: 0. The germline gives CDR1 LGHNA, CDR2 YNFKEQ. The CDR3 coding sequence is TGTGCCAGCAGCCAAGAGGGACAGGGGAACACTGAAGCTTTCTTT. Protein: CASSQEGQGNTEAFF.

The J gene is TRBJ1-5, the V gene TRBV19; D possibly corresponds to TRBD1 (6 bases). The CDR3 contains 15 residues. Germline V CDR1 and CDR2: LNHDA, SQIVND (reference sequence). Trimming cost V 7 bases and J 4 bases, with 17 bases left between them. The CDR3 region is CASTLGGVGNQPQHF. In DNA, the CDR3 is TGTGCCAGTACTTTAGGGGGGGTAGGAAATCAGCCCCAGCATTTT.

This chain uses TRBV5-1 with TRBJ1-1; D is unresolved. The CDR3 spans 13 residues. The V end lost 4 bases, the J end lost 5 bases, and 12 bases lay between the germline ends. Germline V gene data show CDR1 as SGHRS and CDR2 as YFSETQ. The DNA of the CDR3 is TGCGCCAGCAGCCTGGACGGGGTAACTGAAGCTTTCTTT. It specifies CASSLDGVTEAFF. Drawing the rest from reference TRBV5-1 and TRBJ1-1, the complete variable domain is KAGVTQTPRYLIKTRGQQVTLSCSPISGHRSVSWYQQTPGQGLQFLFEYFSETQRNKGNFPGRFSGRQFSNSRSEMNVSTLELGDSALYLCASSLDGVTEAFFGQGTRLTVV.